The clone carrying this T cell receptor (beta chain) has ten or more counts. Trimming took 5 bases from V and 5 from J; bases not matched to a gene: 16. The CDR3 runs 18 residues. From germline, CDR1 is MNHEY and CDR2 SMNVEV (reference sequence). The data stem from a study of T cell repertoires in cytomegalovirus infection. TCRdb re-analysed the reads in MiXCR, keeping a single row per CDR3 protein. The sample lists around 530,000 distinct CDR3 sequences; about 15% were seen once. The chain combines TRBV27 with TRBJ1-4, with 8 bases aligning to TRBD1. The receptor's source is a human donor in good health (CMV status not recorded). Some clones in this sample may be carry-over from other donors' samples. Specimen: CD8+ T cells from PBMCs. CDR3 in amino acids: CASSDRQGLLLGNEKLFF. The DNA of the CDR3 is TGTGCCAGCAGTGACCGACAGGGGTTGCTATTAGGAAATGAAAAACTGTTTTTT.